The 25 T cell receptor beta chains presented below share a single source sample, sequenced in a study of cytomegalovirus exposure and HLA in healthy donors. A multiplex PCR was run with 60 Vbeta primers and 13 Jbeta primers. The repertoire was sequenced with immunoSEQ multiplex PCR; TCRdb's copy has only in-frame clones and lacks some. This table has approximately 100,000 clones, 55% to 75% appearing once. Sequencing was done on a sample of PBMCs. The receptors were gathered from a man younger than 40 in good health and CMV-seropositive.

The chain joins TRBV6-5 to TRBJ1-6; no clear D. The CDR3 length is 13 residues. CDR1 is MNHEY, CDR2 SVGAGI, per germline. V was pared by 4 bases and J by 12 bases, with 13 bases between. CDR3 bases: TGTGCCAGCAGTTCCACCCGAGTCGGACCCCTCCACTTT. Residues: CASSSTRVGPLHF.

V gene TRBV11-3 combines with J gene TRBJ2-3; D may be TRBD1 (5 bases). Germline assignment: CDR1 SGHNT and CDR2 YENEEA. The CDR3 consists of 13 residues. The V gene lost 2 bases and the J gene lost 3 bases, with 6 bases spanning the gap. DNA for the CDR3: TGTGCCAGCAGCTTACAGGGTACAGATACGCAGTATTTT. It is translated as CASSLQGTDTQYF.

The chain recombines TRBV19 with TRBJ1-5; a weak D match, TRBD1 (5 bases). The CDR3 spans 13 residues. The ends were cut back, 0 bases at V and 9 bases at J, with 9 bases in the middle. The V gene's germline CDR1 is LNHDA and CDR2 SQIVND (reference sequence). CDR3 DNA sequence: TGTGCCAGTAGTATAGAACCCCAGGGGCCCCAGCATTTT. As protein: CASSIEPQGPQHF.

This clone has just a few counts. The chain has TRBV7-9 and TRBJ1-4; tentatively, D is TRBD1 (6 bases). The V end was cut by 3 bases, the J end by 0 bases, with 8 bases between. Germline V CDR1 and CDR2: SEHNR, FQNEAQ (reference sequence). The CDR3 covers 15 residues. Here the CDR3 DNA reads TGTGCCAGCAGCTTGGGGGCTGCAACTAATGAAAAACTGTTTTTT. Amino acid sequence: CASSLGAATNEKLFF.

The V gene is TRBV5-1, the J gene TRBJ2-3; 9 bases agree with TRBD2. Losses at the gene ends were 0 bases for V and 7 bases for J; bases not matched to a gene: 3. The CDR3 is 14 amino acids. The germline V gene encodes CDR1 SGHRS and CDR2 YFSETQ. Here the CDR3 DNA reads TGCGCCAGCAGCTTGGAAGCGGGGGGAAATACGCAGTATTTT. Translated: CASSLEAGGNTQYF.

The sample holds a few counts of this clone. The CDR3 nucleotides are TGTGCCAGTAGTATCACGGACAGGACTCATGGCTACACCTTC. Its protein is CASSITDRTHGYTF. The V and J genes are TRBV19 and TRBJ1-2, with 7 bases aligning to TRBD1. Germline-derived CDR1 and CDR2 are LNHDA and SQIVND (reference sequence). The trim removed 3 bases at V and 6 bases at J, leaving 7 bases unmatched. CDR3 length equals 14 residues.

The rearrangement uses TRBV5-1 and TRBJ1-3; TRBD1 aligns across 7 bases. J lost 0 bases, V lost 4 bases, and 13 bases had no gene match. The CDR3 sequence is 18 residues long. CDR1 is SGHRS, CDR2 YFSETQ, per germline. CDR3 bases: TGCGCCAGCAGCCCCTCCAAGACAGGGCCCTTCTCTGGAAACACCATATATTTT. This sequence encodes CASSPSKTGPFSGNTIYF. The variable domain in full, completed from reference TRBV5-1 and TRBJ1-3, reads KAGVTQTPRYLIKTRGQQVTLSCSPISGHRSVSWYQQTPGQGLQFLFEYFSETQRNKGNFPGRFSGRQFSNSRSEMNVSTLELGDSALYLCASSPSKTGPFSGNTIYFGEGSWLTVV.

V usage is TRBV6-4 and J usage is TRBJ2-3, with D possibly being TRBD2 (7 bases). Germline loops: CDR1 MRHNA, CDR2 SNTAGT. The ends were cut back, 9 bases at V and 6 bases at J, with 22 bases in the middle. This CDR3 contains 15 residues. CDR3 bases: TGTGCCAGGAGGCCCCGTAGGGGGGGAGACGATACGCAGTATTTT. Protein: CARRPRRGGDDTQYF.

V and J are TRBV7-9 and TRBJ2-5, with a possible D match to TRBD1 (6 bases). This CDR3 is 15 amino acids long. V gave up 1 base and J gave up 2 bases, with 11 bases separating them. Germline assignment: CDR1 SEHNR and CDR2 FQNEAQ (reference sequence). CDR3 residues: CASSLVLGGQETQYF. The CDR3, as DNA: TGTGCCAGCAGCTTAGTATTAGGGGGTCAAGAGACCCAGTACTTC.

This clone showed up just once. The rearrangement uses TRBV27 and TRBJ2-7; 9 positions match TRBD2. Per germline, CDR1 MNHEY and CDR2 SMNVEV (reference sequence). The V and J ends lost 6 bases and 2 bases, in that order; junction bases with no gene match: 5. This CDR3 spans 14 amino acids. The CDR3 nucleotides are TGTGCCAGCAGACGTAGCGGGGGAGCCTACGAGCAGTACTTC. Translation gives CASRRSGGAYEQYF.

The chain joins TRBV7-8 to TRBJ1-4, with a weak D call TRBD1 (6 bases). CDR3 length: 17 amino acids. Looked up from germline, CDR1 is SGHVS and CDR2 is FQNEAQ. Between the trimmed V and J ends, which lost 5 bases and 7 bases, there was a span of 23 bases. As DNA, the CDR3 is TGTGCCAGCAGCCCCAGGGGTTCGGGTGGGGTTGGTGAAAAACTGTTTTTT. It codes for CASSPRGSGGVGEKLFF.

As for this clone: Sequence at one end of the junction differs from germline and may be a read error. The V call is TRBV11-3, the J call TRBJ1-6, with D maybe TRBD1 (6 bases). In germline, CDR1 is SGHNT, CDR2 YENEEA. CDR3 size: 17 residues. CDR3 nucleotide sequence: TGTGCCAGCAGCCCCCTCTCCGGGGGGACAAAGAATTCACCCTTCCACTTT. Its translation is CASSPLSGGTKNSPFHF.

The chain is built from TRBV6-5 and TRBJ2-7, with a tentative D call TRBD2 (6 bases). Per the germline V gene, CDR1 is MNHEY and CDR2 is SVGAGI. The CDR3 consists of 15 residues. V lost 6 bases, J lost 1 base, and 16 bases lay in between. DNA for the CDR3: TGTGCCAGCAGCCGCCGGGACCGGGGGTCCTACGAGCAGTACTTC. Translating gives CASSRRDRGSYEQYF.

The chain is built from TRBV11-2 and TRBJ1-2; D is undetermined. This CDR3 region has 12 residues. Trimming removed 1 base at V and 4 bases at J, with 4 bases between. In germline, CDR1 is SGHAT, CDR2 FQNNGV. The CDR3 DNA sequence: TGTGCCAGCAGCTTAGCCAGCTATGGCTACACCTTC. Protein product: CASSLASYGYTF.

This rearrangement joins TRBV7-9 to TRBJ1-1, with 12 bases that match TRBD1. The V segment lost 5 bases and the J segment 3 bases; nucleotides outside the gene matches: 4. Looked up from germline, CDR1 is SEHNR and CDR2 is FQNEAQ (reference sequence). The CDR3 length is 15 residues. CDR3 DNA: TGTGCCAGCAGCCAGGGGACAGGGGGCTACACTGAAGCTTTCTTT. This gives the protein CASSQGTGGYTEAFF.

This clone has a handful of counts. The gene calls are TRBV5-1 and TRBJ1-1, with 8 nucleotides matching TRBD1. The V and J ends lost 3 bases and 5 bases, in that order; junction bases with no gene match: 9. Germline values: CDR1 SGHRS, CDR2 YFSETQ. This CDR3 contains 15 residues. The CDR3 sequence is CASSSSPGGLTEAFF. Here the CDR3 DNA reads TGCGCCAGCAGCTCCTCCCCAGGGGGCCTAACTGAAGCTTTCTTT. The entire variable domain, with the rest obtained from reference TRBV5-1 and TRBJ1-1, is as follows: KAGVTQTPRYLIKTRGQQVTLSCSPISGHRSVSWYQQTPGQGLQFLFEYFSETQRNKGNFPGRFSGRQFSNSRSEMNVSTLELGDSALYLCASSSSPGGLTEAFFGQGTRLTVV.

The table lists this clone with a few counts. The J gene is TRBJ1-2, the V gene TRBV6-6, with D perhaps matching TRBD1 (6 bases). Germline V lookup: CDR1 MNHNY, CDR2 SVGAGI (reference sequence). This CDR3 spans 16 amino acids. V lost 0 bases and J lost 5, with 16 bases in between. CDR3 sequence: CASSYSAGASPYGYTF. The CDR3 nucleotides read TGTGCCAGCAGTTACTCGGCAGGGGCCAGTCCGTATGGCTACACCTTC.

The V call is TRBV19, the J call TRBJ1-2, with TRBD1 identical over 8 bases. Trimming took 8 bases from V and 3 from J; bases not matched to a gene: 14. The CDR3 is made up of 16 amino acids. Germline values: CDR1 LNHDA, CDR2 SQIVND (reference sequence). The CDR3: CASQRGDRRTYYGYTF. The CDR3 region has the DNA TGTGCCAGTCAACGGGGGGACAGGAGGACCTACTATGGCTACACCTTC.

The chain employs TRBV7-8 and TRBJ1-4, with D possibly matching TRBD1 (5 bases). The CDR3 is made up of 14 amino acids. Germline lookup yields CDR1 SGHVS and CDR2 FQNEAQ. Trimming cost V 1 base and J 10 bases, with 13 bases left between them. CDR3 nucleotides: TGTGCCAGCAGCTTAGAACAGGATACGAGAAAACTGTTTTTT. Its protein is CASSLEQDTRKLFF.

The V call is TRBV7-2, the J call TRBJ2-7; 7 nucleotides line up with TRBD2. Losses at the gene ends were 7 bases for V and 4 bases for J; bases not matched to a gene: 7. The CDR3 is 13 amino acids. Germline V CDR1 and CDR2: SGHTA, FQGNSA. The DNA of the CDR3 is TGTGCCAGCATCCCCGCGGGGGAGTACGAGCAGTACTTC. It specifies CASIPAGEYEQYF.

As DNA, the CDR3 is TGTGCCAGCAGTAATACAGGGTCAGCCGGGGAGCTGTTTTTT. Amino acid sequence: CASSNTGSAGELFF. The rearrangement links TRBV13 to TRBJ2-2; TRBD1 might be the D (6 bases). The germline V gene encodes CDR1 PRHDT and CDR2 FYEKMQ (reference sequence). V lost 6 bases, J lost 6 bases, and 14 bases lay in between. This CDR3 spans 14 amino acids.

A few counts support this clone. The chain combines TRBV5-6 with TRBJ1-6; 9 bases match TRBD1. The CDR3 is 15 residues long. The germline gives CDR1 SGHDT, CDR2 YYEEEE. V was pared by 0 bases and J by 10 bases, with 5 bases of the junction left unmatched. The CDR3 nucleotides are TGTGCCAGCAGCTTGGGTGGGACAGGGAAATCACCCCTCCACTTT. This codes for CASSLGGTGKSPLHF.

This chain joins TRBV29-1 and TRBJ2-2, with TRBD1 matching 8 bases. The CDR3 runs 15 residues. V lost 6 bases and J lost 4; bases outside the gene matches: 10. Germline CDR1 is SQVTM and CDR2 is ANQGSEA. CDR3 nucleotides: TGCAGCGTACCAACAGGGGGTACCAGCACCGGGGAGCTGTTTTTT. Its translation is CSVPTGGTSTGELFF.

This clone was counted between two and nine times. In nucleotides, the CDR3 is TGCGCCAGCAGCTTTGCCCCGGGACAGGTAAGGTTGGAGCAGTACTTC. Amino acids: CASSFAPGQVRLEQYF. J is TRBJ2-7 and V is TRBV5-1; 8 nucleotides align to TRBD1. Per the germline V gene, CDR1 is SGHRS and CDR2 is YFSETQ. The CDR3 has 16 amino acids. V gave up 2 bases and J gave up 7 bases; unmatched junction bases: 14.

This clone was seen a handful of times. This chain links TRBV6-1 with TRBJ2-3; a possible D gene is TRBD1 (6 bases). V was shortened by 6 bases and J by 2 bases, with 12 bases between the two germline ends. This CDR3 contains 14 residues. Germline CDR1 MNHNS, CDR2 SASEGT. The CDR3 spells CASRGAGDTDTQYF. CDR3 sequence (DNA): TGTGCCAGCAGGGGGGCAGGGGACACAGATACGCAGTATTTT.